The 5 T cell receptor beta chains below come from one sample, sequenced in a study of control samples from healthy donors and cancer patients. Here immunoSEQ multiplex PCR was the method, and the copy in TCRdb shows in-frame clones only, minus some. Of tens of thousands of clones in the sample, over 90% are singletons; the top ten hold roughly 1.5%. Sequencing was performed on blood. The receptor set was obtained from a woman in her thirties in good health.

The rearrangement links TRBV5-4 to TRBJ2-7; 8 nucleotides align to TRBD1. CDR3 length equals 19 residues. From germline, CDR1 is SGHNT and CDR2 YYREEE (reference sequence). V was pared by 4 bases and J by 4 bases, with 22 bases of the junction left unmatched. CDR3 in DNA: TGTGCCAGCAGCCAAGAAGGGTTTCTCAGACAGGGGAATAGGTACGAGCAGTACTTC. This encodes CASSQEGFLRQGNRYEQYF.

A single count supports this clone. V and J are TRBV12-3 or TRBV12-4 and TRBJ2-5; D gene unclear. The CDR3 totals 13 residues. V was shortened by 1 base and J by 1 base, with 4 bases between the two germline ends. The CDR3 loop reads CASSLVAQETQYF. The CDR3 DNA sequence: TGTGCCAGCAGTTTAGTGGCCCAAGAGACCCAGTACTTC.

The V call is TRBV23-1, the J call TRBJ2-2; D is undetermined. TRBV23-1 is known as an ORF, though its function is uncertain. Trimming cost V 6 bases and J 3 bases, with 14 bases left between them. The length of the CDR3 is 15 residues. The CDR3 coding sequence is TGCGCCAGCAGACCGTTTGGGGTGCACACCGGGGAGCTGTTTTTT. Translating it yields CASRPFGVHTGELFF.

CDR3 sequence (DNA): TGTGCCAGCAGCCCTGAAGTCGAGGGGGGTTATACCGGGGAGCTGTTTTTT. Amino acids: CASSPEVEGGYTGELFF. The J gene is TRBJ2-2, the V gene TRBV3-1 (or the pseudogene TRBV3-2); D could derive from TRBD1 or TRBD2 (6 bases each). With 4 bases removed from V and 5 bases from J, the gap between germline ends came to 20 bases. Germline V gives CDR1 LGHDT, CDR2 YNNKEL (reference sequence). The CDR3 has 17 amino acids.

V and J are TRBV2 and TRBJ2-7; 11 bases map to TRBD1. Trimming cost V 9 bases and J 4 bases; bases outside gene matches: 11. The CDR3 totals 15 residues. Germline V gives CDR1 SNHLY, CDR2 FYNNEI. The CDR3 DNA reads as TGTGCCAGGACCCCCCGGGACAGGGGGTCTTACGAGCAGTACTTC. Amino acids: CARTPRDRGSYEQYF.